Below, 28 T cell receptor beta chains from the same sample are listed, as sequenced in a study of memory CD4+ T cells and cytomegalovirus serostatus. Single viable CD3+CD4+CD8-CD45RO+ cells were sorted as the memory CD4+ T cells. Sequenced by immunoSEQ multiplex PCR; TCRdb stores in-frame clones only, minus some. The sample records tens of thousands of clones, about 73% being singletons. Sequenced input: memory CD4+ T cells from blood. These receptors originate from an adult in good health and CMV-seronegative.

The chain employs TRBV5-6 and TRBJ2-3, with a tentative D call TRBD1 (6 bases). Trimming took 6 bases from V and 0 from J, leaving 14 bases between them. The CDR3 loop spans 15 amino acids. Looked up from germline, CDR1 is SGHDT and CDR2 is YYEEEE. The DNA of the CDR3 is TGTGCCAGCACCCTAGTGGACAGAAGCACAGATACGCAGTATTTT. It codes for CASTLVDRSTDTQYF.

This sequence joins TRBV5-4 and TRBJ2-1, with D perhaps matching TRBD2 (7 bases). V shed 0 bases and J shed 5 bases, with 9 bases lying between them. CDR1 SGHNT and CDR2 YYREEE come from the germline V gene (reference sequence). The CDR3 spans 14 residues. This CDR3 reads CASSLVGGHNEQFF. CDR3 nucleotide sequence: TGTGCCAGCAGCTTGGTGGGGGGGCACAATGAGCAGTTCTTC.

This sequence joins TRBV5-4 and TRBJ2-5; 8 bases are shared with TRBD1. The V segment lost 4 bases and the J segment 4 bases; nucleotides outside the gene matches: 12. Germline CDR1 and CDR2: SGHNT and YYREEE (reference sequence). This CDR3 is 16 amino acids long. DNA of the CDR3: TGTGCCAGCAGCAAACCGAGACAGGGGTTGGGAGAGACCCAGTACTTC. The encoded protein is CASSKPRQGLGETQYF.

This chain connects TRBV7-2 to TRBJ1-3; D not certain. CDR3 length: 14 amino acids. CDR1 and CDR2 from the germline V gene are SGHTA and FQGNSA. Trimming pared 4 bases from V and 4 bases from J, leaving 11 bases between. CDR3 in amino acids: CASSSGKAGNTIYF. In DNA, the CDR3 is TGTGCCAGCAGCTCGGGGAAGGCCGGAAACACCATATATTTT.

The CDR3 is CASSAQANVNTEAFF. As DNA, the CDR3 is TGCGCCAGCAGCGCACAGGCAAATGTGAACACTGAAGCTTTCTTT. The V and J genes are TRBV5-1 and TRBJ1-1; D may be TRBD1 (5 bases). The germline gives CDR1 SGHRS, CDR2 YFSETQ. This CDR3 comprises 15 residues. V was trimmed by 4 bases and J by 0 bases, leaving 13 bases between them.

The chain links TRBV2 to TRBJ2-7, with D uncertain. CDR3 length: 16 residues. V was trimmed by 3 bases and J by 5 bases, leaving 20 bases between them. Germline V gene sequence: CDR1 SNHLY, CDR2 FYNNEI. The CDR3 region is CASSEILAVTPNEQYF. DNA for the CDR3: TGTGCCAGCAGTGAGATATTGGCCGTCACCCCCAACGAGCAGTACTTC.

The chain employs TRBV5-4 and TRBJ2-3, with D maybe TRBD1 (5 bases). V lost 2 bases, J lost 2 bases, and 12 bases lay in between. The V gene's germline CDR1 is SGHNT and CDR2 YYREEE (reference sequence). The CDR3 contains 15 residues. CDR3 sequence: CASSLSGRVTDTQYF. The DNA for the CDR3 is TGTGCCAGCAGCTTATCTGGCAGGGTCACAGATACGCAGTATTTT.

By its share, this clone is medium-sized. The chain employs TRBV7-9 and TRBJ1-5; D not certain. Trimming shortened V by 2 bases and J by 2 bases, and 13 bases separated the two germline ends. The CDR3 has 16 amino acids. CDR1 SEHNR and CDR2 FQNEAQ come from the germline V gene (reference sequence). CDR3 loop: CASSLTLGEGNQPQHF. The CDR3 DNA reads as TGTGCCAGCAGCTTAACCCTAGGCGAGGGCAATCAGCCCCAGCATTTT. The variable domain in full, with the rest retrieved from reference TRBV7-9 and TRBJ1-5, is DTGVSQNPRHKITKRGQNVTFRCDPISEHNRLYWYRQTLGQGPEFLTYFQNEAQLEKSRLLSDRFSAERPKGSFSTLEIQRTEQGDSAMYLCASSLTLGEGNQPQHFGDGTRLSIL.

The V gene is TRBV5-4, the J gene TRBJ2-5, with TRBD1 matching 7 bases. V lost 1 base, J lost 3 bases, and 0 bases stayed unmatched. This CDR3 is 13 amino acids long. Germline V gene lookup returns CDR1 SGHNT and CDR2 YYREEE (reference sequence). CDR3 sequence: CASSLTGEETQYF. The CDR3, as DNA: TGTGCCAGCAGCTTGACAGGGGAAGAGACCCAGTACTTC.

The chain has TRBV28 and TRBJ1-4; D is unresolved. The CDR3 is made up of 11 amino acids. V was trimmed by 2 bases and J by 7 bases, leaving 2 bases between them. Germline CDR1 MDHEN, CDR2 SYDVKM. The CDR3: CASSLGEKLFF. The CDR3 DNA is TGTGCCAGCAGTTTAGGTGAAAAACTGTTTTTT. Filled out from reference TRBV28 and TRBJ1-4, the complete variable domain reads DVKVTQSSRYLVKRTGEKVFLECVQDMDHENMFWYRQDPGLGLRLIYFSYDVKMKEKGDIPEGYSVSREKKERFSLILESASTNQTSMYLCASSLGEKLFFGSGTQLSVL.

This rearrangement joins TRBV25-1 to TRBJ2-6; D gene unclear. V was clipped by 7 bases and J by 0 bases, with 13 bases between them. The CDR3 runs 16 residues. The germline V gene encodes CDR1 MGHDK and CDR2 SYGVNS. CDR3 sequence (DNA): TGTGCCAGCATTTTAAAGCGCCGCTCTGGGGCCAACGTCCTGACTTTC. Amino acid sequence: CASILKRRSGANVLTF.

Here the CDR3 DNA reads TGTGCCAGCAGGCTGACAGGGGCCCAATACGAGCAGTACTTC. Translating it yields CASRLTGAQYEQYF. The gene calls are TRBV28 and TRBJ2-7; 8 bases are a match to TRBD1. V shed 6 bases and J 4 bases; nucleotides not matched to a gene: 8. The germline V gene has CDR1 MDHEN and CDR2 SYDVKM. CDR3 length: 14 residues.

This clone was counted a single time. The chain uses TRBV11-1 and TRBJ1-1; 10 bases map to TRBD1. The CDR3 length is 15 residues. CDR1 and CDR2 (germline): SGHAT, FQDESV (reference sequence). The J segment lost 8 bases and the V segment lost 2 bases, leaving 8 bases of the junction unmatched. The CDR3 DNA is TGTGCCAGCAGCTTAATCCCCGGGACAGGGGCAGAAGCTTTCTTT. Its protein product is CASSLIPGTGAEAFF.

The chain couples TRBV30 to TRBJ2-7; D is perhaps TRBD1 (6 bases). Germline V gives CDR1 GTSNPN, CDR2 SVGIG (reference sequence). The CDR3 covers 13 residues. V dropped 1 base and J dropped 2 bases, with 9 bases sitting between them. Here the CDR3 DNA reads TGTGCCTGGAGTGAAGACAGGCCCTACGAGCAGTACTTC. Translation: CAWSEDRPYEQYF.

Concerning this clone: Germline is not matched at one junction end, which may reflect a read error. The chain combines TRBV6-1 with TRBJ1-1; D possibly corresponds to TRBD1 (5 bases). This CDR3 is built from 12 residues. Germline lookup yields CDR1 MNHNS and CDR2 SASEGT. CDR3 nucleotides: TGTGCCAGCAGTGAGTCGGGGACCTCGTCGGTGTTT. Translating gives CASSESGTSSVF.

This clone came up once. This rearrangement joins TRBV2 to TRBJ1-5; 8 positions agree with TRBD1. CDR3 length equals 15 residues. CDR1 SNHLY and CDR2 FYNNEI come from the germline V gene. V gave up 6 bases and J gave up 1 base; unmatched junction bases: 5. CDR3: CASSVRDRSNQPQHF. CDR3 in DNA: TGTGCCAGCAGCGTCCGGGACAGGAGCAATCAGCCCCAGCATTTT. The variable domain in full, completed from reference TRBV2 and TRBJ1-5, reads EPEVTQTPSHQVTQMGQEVILRCVPISNHLYFYWYRQILGQKVEFLVSFYNNEISEKSEIFDDQFSVERPDGSNFTLKIRSTKLEDSAMYFCASSVRDRSNQPQHFGDGTRLSIL.

The V gene is TRBV4-3, the J gene TRBJ2-3; D is perhaps TRBD2 (6 bases). CDR3 length: 16 residues. Germline CDR1 LGHNA, CDR2 YSLEER. V was trimmed by 0 bases and J by 6 bases, leaving 16 bases between them. This CDR3 is CASSQDTGEAQDTQYF. The CDR3 bases are TGCGCCAGCAGCCAAGATACCGGGGAGGCGCAGGATACGCAGTATTTT.

This chain uses TRBV5-1 with TRBJ2-7, with 9 nucleotides matching TRBD1. The germline V gene has CDR1 SGHRS and CDR2 YFSETQ. CDR3 length: 15 residues. Trimming at V came to 0 bases and at J to 1 base, leaving 2 bases not matched to a gene. The CDR3 nucleotides are TGCGCCAGCAGCTTGGAACAGGGGGCGTCCTACGAGCAGTACTTC. Amino acids: CASSLEQGASYEQYF.

The chain joins TRBV6-6 to TRBJ1-2; possible D gene TRBD1, 5 bases. This CDR3 contains 16 residues. CDR1 and CDR2 (germline): MNHNY, SVGAGI (reference sequence). The germline V and J ends were trimmed by 0 bases and 8 bases, with 19 bases remaining between them. This CDR3 reads CASSYSIQSGPQGYTF. DNA for the CDR3: TGTGCCAGCAGTTACTCGATACAGTCGGGGCCCCAGGGCTACACCTTC.

This clone was recorded a few times. J is TRBJ1-6 and V is TRBV6-5, with D unresolved. CDR1 MNHEY and CDR2 SVGAGI come from the germline V gene. V was clipped by 6 bases and J by 10 bases, with 10 bases between them. CDR3 length equals 12 residues. CDR3 sequence (DNA): TGTGCCAGCAGCCCATCAGAGTCACCCCTCCACTTT. This codes for CASSPSESPLHF.

This sequence joins TRBV2 and TRBJ1-5; 8 positions agree with TRBD1. The V gene's germline CDR1 is SNHLY and CDR2 FYNNEI. The CDR3 covers 15 residues. The V segment lost 5 bases and the J segment 4 bases; nucleotides outside the gene matches: 7. CDR3 sequence reads: CASSTRTGNNQPQHF. CDR3 nucleotides: TGTGCCAGCAGTACCCGGACAGGGAATAATCAGCCCCAGCATTTT.

V and J are TRBV6-1 and TRBJ2-7, with 8 bases aligning to TRBD2. The CDR3 has 13 residues. CDR1 and CDR2 from the germline V gene are MNHNS and SASEGT. Germline trimming cut 4 bases from V and 2 bases from J; bases unmatched to any gene: 1. The CDR3 region has the DNA TGTGCCAGCAGTGTTAGCGGGACCTACGAGCAGTACTTC. It yields the protein CASSVSGTYEQYF.

The chain recombines TRBV15 with TRBJ1-1; D remains ambiguous. Germline values: CDR1 LNHNV, CDR2 YYDKDF (reference sequence). Trimming pared 1 base from V and 1 base from J, leaving 10 bases between. The CDR3 has 15 amino acids. The CDR3 DNA reads as TGTGCCACCAGCAGAGTGGTTCAGGAGAACACTGAAGCTTTCTTT. Residues: CATSRVVQENTEAFF.

The chain has TRBV5-5 and TRBJ1-1, with D unclear. The ends were cut back, 4 bases at V and 6 bases at J, with 16 bases in the middle. Per the germline V gene, CDR1 is SGHKS and CDR2 is YYEKEE (reference sequence). The length of the CDR3 is 14 residues. In DNA form, the CDR3 reads TGTGCCAGCAGCCGCCAGATAAATAAAGCTGAAGCTTTCTTT. This codes for CASSRQINKAEAFF.

Written as DNA, the CDR3 is TGTGCCAGCAGCCCTAGACTAGCGGGGGGGCGGGAGACCCAGTACTTC. Its protein is CASSPRLAGGRETQYF. The chain carries TRBV7-2 and TRBJ2-5, with TRBD2 matching over 14 bases. V gave up 5 bases and J gave up 5 bases; unmatched junction bases: 7. CDR1 is SGHTA and CDR2 is FQGNSA in the germline V gene. The CDR3 spans 16 residues.

The chain has TRBV7-9 and TRBJ1-2; no clear D. Trimming took 0 bases from V and 4 from J, leaving 12 bases between them. The CDR3 contains 15 residues. The germline gives CDR1 SEHNR, CDR2 FQNEAQ (reference sequence). The DNA of the CDR3 is TGTGCCAGCAGCTTAGCGAGCCCGAAGGCCTATGGCTACACCTTC. This translates into CASSLASPKAYGYTF.

The chain couples TRBV6-5 to TRBJ1-6; D is undetermined. The germline V gene encodes CDR1 MNHEY and CDR2 SVGAGI. This CDR3 is 14 amino acids long. V shed 2 bases and J shed 6 bases, with 8 bases lying between them. The CDR3 protein is CASSYKVLNSPLHF. CDR3 DNA sequence: TGTGCCAGCAGTTACAAGGTTCTTAATTCACCCCTCCACTTT.

The chain carries TRBV7-8 and TRBJ2-7, with D maybe TRBD2 (6 bases). Germline-derived CDR1 and CDR2 are SGHVS and FQNEAQ. CDR3 length: 13 residues. With 8 bases removed from V and 3 bases from J, the gap between germline ends came to 14 bases. The CDR3 region is CASARGIGYEQYF. CDR3 bases: TGTGCCAGCGCCCGGGGGATCGGCTACGAGCAGTACTTC.